The sequence of this TCR beta chain was determined in a study of blood T cell repertoires in COVID-19. Study context: The study drew acute and convalescent COVID-19 samples from the United States, Italy and Spain. Nucleic acid was either cDNA or gDNA, and it came from T cells, B-cell-depleted T cells, or PBMCs.

Source study methods: Amplified reference gene primers provided the basis for estimating nucleated cell counts. The protocol was immunoSEQ multiplex PCR, while the TCRdb copy is restricted to in-frame clones and leaves out a portion. Clone size and V and J calls were adopted from that table, with D and trimming inferred from the DNA. The sample lists about 120,000 clones, less than 90% seen once, with 6.6% in the top ten. Germline CDR1 and CDR2: LGHDT and YNNKEL (reference sequence). This CDR3 is built from 14 residues. V was clipped by 5 bases and J by 1 base, with 11 bases between them. The TCR originated in an elderly man with active or convalescent COVID-19. The chain combines TRBV3-1 (or the pseudogene TRBV3-2) with TRBJ1-1; D is unresolved. The sequenced sample was peripheral blood. The CDR3 sequence: CASSSAGSNTEAFF. The CDR3 bases are TGTGCCAGCAGCTCGGCGGGTTCGAACACTGAAGCTTTCTTT.